The 3 T cell receptor beta chains presented below share a single source sample, sequenced in a study of patients and donors after allogeneic stem cell transplantation. From the RT-PCR reads, TCRdb called clonotypes with MiXCR, one entry per CDR3 protein. The table lists hundreds of thousands of distinct CDR3 sequences, approximately 16% of them singletons, with roughly 7.2% in the top ten. Sequenced material: blood, either unsorted or a sorted T cell fraction (not recorded which). The source of these receptors is a human donor who was either an allogeneic HSCT recipient or a stem cell or donor lymphocyte infusion donor (not recorded which). It is not recorded whose cells these are; they may come from a transplant donor.

The J gene is TRBJ2-7, the V gene TRBV20-1; no definite D call. Germline V gene sequence: CDR1 DFQATT, CDR2 SNEGSKA (reference sequence). Trimming removed 0 bases from V and 3 bases from J, with 0 bases in between. CDR3 length: 10 amino acids. The CDR3, as DNA: TGCAGTGCTAGAGACTACGAGCAGTACTTC. This encodes CSARDYEQYF.

This clonotype was observed a few times. The chain carries TRBV7-9 and TRBJ2-7; D may be TRBD1 (5 bases). CDR1 and CDR2 (germline): SEHNR, FQNEAQ (reference sequence). V was trimmed by 7 bases and J by 6 bases, leaving 13 bases between them. CDR3 size: 12 residues. The CDR3 bases are TGTGCCAGCAACCACATTAGGGGCGAGCAGTACTTC. Translated: CASNHIRGEQYF.

This clonotype turned up a few times. The rearrangement links TRBV12-3 or TRBV12-4 to TRBJ1-2; D remains ambiguous. The CDR3 is 14 residues long. V dropped 3 bases and J dropped 8 bases, with 16 bases sitting between them. CDR3: CASSFPQLLRGYTF. In DNA, the CDR3 is TGTGCCAGCAGTTTCCCACAGCTTCTTCGCGGCTACACCTTC.